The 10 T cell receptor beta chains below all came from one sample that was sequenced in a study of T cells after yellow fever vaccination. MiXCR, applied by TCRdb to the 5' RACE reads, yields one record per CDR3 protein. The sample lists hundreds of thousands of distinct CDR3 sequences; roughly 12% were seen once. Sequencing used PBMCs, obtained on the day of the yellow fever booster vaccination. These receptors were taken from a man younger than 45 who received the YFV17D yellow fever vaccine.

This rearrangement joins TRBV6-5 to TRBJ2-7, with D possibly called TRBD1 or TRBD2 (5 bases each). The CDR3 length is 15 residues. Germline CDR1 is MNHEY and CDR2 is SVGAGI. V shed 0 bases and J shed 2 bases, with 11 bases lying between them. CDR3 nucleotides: TGTGCCAGCAGTTACTCTGGGGCGGGCACCTACGAGCAGTACTTC. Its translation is CASSYSGAGTYEQYF.

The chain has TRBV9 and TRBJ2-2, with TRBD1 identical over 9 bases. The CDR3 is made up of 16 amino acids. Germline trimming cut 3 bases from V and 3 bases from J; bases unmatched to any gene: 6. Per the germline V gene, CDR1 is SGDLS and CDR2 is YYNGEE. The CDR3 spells CASSGQQGADTGELFF. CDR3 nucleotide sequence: TGTGCCAGCAGCGGCCAACAGGGGGCGGACACCGGGGAGCTGTTTTTT.

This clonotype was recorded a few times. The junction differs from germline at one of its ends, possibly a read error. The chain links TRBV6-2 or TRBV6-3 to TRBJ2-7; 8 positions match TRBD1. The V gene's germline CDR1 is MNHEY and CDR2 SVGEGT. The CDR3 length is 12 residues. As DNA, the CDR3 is TGTGCCTGCAGGGGGCTAGCAGGGGAGCAGTACTTC. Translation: CACRGLAGEQYF.

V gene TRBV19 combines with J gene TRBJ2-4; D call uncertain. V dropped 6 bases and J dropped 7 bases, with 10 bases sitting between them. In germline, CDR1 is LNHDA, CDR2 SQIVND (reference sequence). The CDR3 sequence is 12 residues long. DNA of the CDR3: TGTGCCAGTAGCGACCAGGTGAACATTCAGTACTTC. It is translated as CASSDQVNIQYF.

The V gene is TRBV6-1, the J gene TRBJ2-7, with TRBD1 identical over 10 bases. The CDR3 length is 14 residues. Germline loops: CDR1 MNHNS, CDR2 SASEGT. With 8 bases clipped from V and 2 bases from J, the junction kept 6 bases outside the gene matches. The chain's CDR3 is CASRHDRGPYEQYF. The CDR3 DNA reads TGTGCCAGCCGCCATGACAGGGGGCCCTACGAGCAGTACTTC.

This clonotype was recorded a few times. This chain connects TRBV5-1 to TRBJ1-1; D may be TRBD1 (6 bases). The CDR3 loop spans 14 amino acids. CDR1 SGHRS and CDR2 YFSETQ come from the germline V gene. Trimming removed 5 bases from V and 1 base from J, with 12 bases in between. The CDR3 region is CASRKRQENTEAFF. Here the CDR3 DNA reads TGCGCCAGCAGAAAACGACAGGAGAACACTGAAGCTTTCTTT. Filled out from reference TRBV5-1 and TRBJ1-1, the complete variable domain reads KAGVTQTPRYLIKTRGQQVTLSCSPISGHRSVSWYQQTPGQGLQFLFEYFSETQRNKGNFPGRFSGRQFSNSRSEMNVSTLELGDSALYLCASRKRQENTEAFFGQGTRLTVV.

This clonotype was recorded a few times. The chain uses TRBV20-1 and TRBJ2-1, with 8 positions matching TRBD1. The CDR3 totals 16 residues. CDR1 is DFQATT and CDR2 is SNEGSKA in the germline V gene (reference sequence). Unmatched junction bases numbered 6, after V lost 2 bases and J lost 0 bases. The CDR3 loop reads CSARSRDRSSYNEQFF. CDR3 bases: TGCAGTGCTAGAAGTCGGGACAGGAGCTCCTACAATGAGCAGTTCTTC.

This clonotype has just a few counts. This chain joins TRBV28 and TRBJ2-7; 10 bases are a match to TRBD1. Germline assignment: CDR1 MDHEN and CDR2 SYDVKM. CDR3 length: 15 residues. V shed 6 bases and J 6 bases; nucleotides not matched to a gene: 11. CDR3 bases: TGTGCCAGCAGCCCGACAGGGGGCGGCAGGGGCGAGCAGTACTTC. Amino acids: CASSPTGGGRGEQYF.

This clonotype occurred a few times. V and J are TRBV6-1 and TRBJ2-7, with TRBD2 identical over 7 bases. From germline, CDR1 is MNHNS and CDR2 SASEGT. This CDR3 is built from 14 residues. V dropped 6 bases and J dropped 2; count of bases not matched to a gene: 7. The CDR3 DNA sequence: TGTGCCAGCAGCCGGGGTAGCGGGCCCTACGAGCAGTACTTC. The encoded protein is CASSRGSGPYEQYF.

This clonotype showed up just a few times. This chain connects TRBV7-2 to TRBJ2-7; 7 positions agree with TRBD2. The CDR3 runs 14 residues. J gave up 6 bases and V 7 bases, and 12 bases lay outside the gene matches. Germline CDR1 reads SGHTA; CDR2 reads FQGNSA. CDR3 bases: TGTGCCAGCACCGCCGGGAGGTCCCCCTCCGAGCAGTACTTC. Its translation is CASTAGRSPSEQYF.